The present T cell receptor beta chain was sequenced within a study of T-cell reconstitution after alpha-beta-depleted transplantation in children. The authors prepared the TCRbeta library with unique molecular identifiers. TCRdb reprocessed the PCR reads via MiXCR and lists one record per CDR3 protein. The sample lists more than 200,000 distinct CDR3 sequences, roughly a quarter occurring once. On this clonotype: Its matching antigen is unknown.

The study, taken as a whole, reports: From newly produced T cells came most of the T-cell counts and diversity one year after transplant.

Sequencing was performed on PBMCs, mostly from graft donor cells, taken 360 days after TCRalphabeta/CD19-depleted stem cell transplant. This sequence was found in a female patient aged 2 to 10 who had a stem cell transplant for congenital amegakaryocytic thrombocytopenia, so the T cells may come from the graft donor.

The CDR3 region is CASSFPPRAPYNEQFF. The CDR3 coding sequence is TGTGCCAGCAGCTTTCCCCCTCGGGCCCCTTACAATGAGCAGTTCTTC. This chain joins TRBV5-5 and TRBJ2-1; D remains ambiguous. This CDR3 comprises 16 residues. Germline lookup yields CDR1 SGHKS and CDR2 YYEKEE (reference sequence). V lost 2 bases and J lost 4, with 16 bases in between.